This TCR beta chain was recovered during a study of cytomegalovirus exposure and HLA in healthy donors. Study observations and caveats: Sequencing likely produced, as an artifact, a cluster of highly shared sequence variants. Accurate predictions that matched the HLA-A and HLA-B alleles of most subjects were reportedly made from TCR beta sequences.

Concerning this clone: Its antigen is still unknown. The sample has other DNA sequences that encode this CDR3 too.

The CDR3 consists of 13 residues. V was pared by 5 bases and J by 2 bases, with 9 bases between. In germline, CDR1 is SGHTA, CDR2 FQGNSA. Primers included in the PCR were 60 Vbeta and 13 Jbeta primers. Method: immunoSEQ multiplex PCR; TCRdb's copy keeps in-frame clones and lacks some. In the table there are about 120,000 clones, over 15% of which are singletons. The chain carries TRBV7-2 and TRBJ1-2; possible D gene TRBD1, 5 bases. Sequencing was done on a sample of PBMCs. This TCR was sampled from a female donor in good health and CMV-seropositive. CDR3 nucleotide sequence: TGTGCCAGCAGCCCAGACAGAAACTATGGCTACACCTTC. Translation gives CASSPDRNYGYTF.